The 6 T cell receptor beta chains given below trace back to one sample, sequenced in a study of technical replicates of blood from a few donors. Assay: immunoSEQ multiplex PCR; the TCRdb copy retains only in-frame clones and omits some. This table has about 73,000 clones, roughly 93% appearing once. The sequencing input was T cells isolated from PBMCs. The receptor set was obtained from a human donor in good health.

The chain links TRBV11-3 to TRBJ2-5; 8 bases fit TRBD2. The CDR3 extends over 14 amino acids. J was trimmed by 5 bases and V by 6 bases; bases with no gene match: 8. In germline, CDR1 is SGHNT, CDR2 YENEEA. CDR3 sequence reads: CASRSGTSGETQYF. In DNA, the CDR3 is TGTGCCAGCAGATCTGGGACTAGTGGGGAGACCCAGTACTTC.

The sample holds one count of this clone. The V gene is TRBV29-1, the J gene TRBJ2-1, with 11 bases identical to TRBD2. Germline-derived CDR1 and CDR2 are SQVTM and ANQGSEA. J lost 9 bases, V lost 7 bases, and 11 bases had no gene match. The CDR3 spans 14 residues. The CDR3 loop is CSGRTSGRNTEQFF. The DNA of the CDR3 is TGCAGCGGCCGAACTAGCGGGAGAAACACTGAGCAGTTCTTC.

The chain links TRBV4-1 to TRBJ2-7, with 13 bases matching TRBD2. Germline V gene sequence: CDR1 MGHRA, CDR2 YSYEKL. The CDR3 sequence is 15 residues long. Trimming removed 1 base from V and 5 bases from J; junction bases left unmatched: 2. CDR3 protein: CASSQGTSGGNEQYF. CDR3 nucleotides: TGCGCCAGCAGCCAAGGGACTAGCGGGGGTAACGAGCAGTACTTC.

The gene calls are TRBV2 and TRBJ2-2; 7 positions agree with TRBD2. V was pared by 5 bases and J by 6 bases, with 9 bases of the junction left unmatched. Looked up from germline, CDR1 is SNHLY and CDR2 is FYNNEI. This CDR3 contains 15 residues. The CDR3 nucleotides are TGTGCCAGCAGTTACTCCGGGACTACGGCCGGGGAGCTGTTTTTT. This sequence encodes CASSYSGTTAGELFF.

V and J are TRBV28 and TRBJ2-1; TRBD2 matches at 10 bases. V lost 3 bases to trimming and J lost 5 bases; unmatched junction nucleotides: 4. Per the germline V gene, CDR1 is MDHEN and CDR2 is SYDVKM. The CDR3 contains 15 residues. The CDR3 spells CASSLGSGRNNEQFF. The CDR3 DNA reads TGTGCCAGCAGTTTGGGTAGCGGGAGGAACAATGAGCAGTTCTTC.

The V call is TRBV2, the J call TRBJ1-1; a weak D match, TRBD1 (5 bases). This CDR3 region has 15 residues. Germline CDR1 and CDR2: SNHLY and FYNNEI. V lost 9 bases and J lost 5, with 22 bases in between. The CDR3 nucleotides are TGTGCCAGAGCACAATTAACAGGTCGAAGAACTGAAGCTTTCTTT. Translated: CARAQLTGRRTEAFF.